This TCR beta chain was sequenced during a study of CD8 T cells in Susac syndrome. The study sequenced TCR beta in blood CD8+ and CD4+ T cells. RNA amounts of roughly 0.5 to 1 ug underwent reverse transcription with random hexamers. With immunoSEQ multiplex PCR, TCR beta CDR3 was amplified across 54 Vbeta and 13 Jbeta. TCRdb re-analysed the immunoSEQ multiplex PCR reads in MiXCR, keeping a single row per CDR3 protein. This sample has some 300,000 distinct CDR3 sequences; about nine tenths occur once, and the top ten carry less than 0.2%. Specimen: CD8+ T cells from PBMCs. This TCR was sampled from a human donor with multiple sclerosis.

The CDR3 sequence is CATSDFLAENTGELFF. CDR3 bases: TGTGCCACCAGTGATTTTTTAGCGGAGAACACCGGGGAGCTGTTTTTT. This chain uses TRBV24-1 with TRBJ2-2, with D maybe TRBD2 (6 bases). V lost 1 base to trimming and J lost 1 base, with 9 bases between them. CDR1 KGHDR and CDR2 SFDVKD come from the germline V gene. This CDR3 comprises 16 residues.